The 5 T cell receptor beta chains listed next were all sequenced from one sample in a study of T cell repertoires and HLA-DP antigens. The data were produced by immunoSEQ multiplex PCR, yet TCRdb's version contains in-frame clones alone and is incomplete. The table has about 89,000 clones, around nine tenths seen once. The antigens for these receptors are not known. Sequencing input: CD4+ T cells from PBMCs. The receptors come from a man between 45 and 60 years old in good health and CMV-seronegative.

The chain employs TRBV6-1 and TRBJ2-2, with 8 bases fitting TRBD1. The V and J ends lost 6 bases and 5 bases, in that order; junction bases with no gene match: 8. The CDR3 spans 15 residues. The V gene's germline CDR1 is MNHNS and CDR2 SASEGT. CDR3 nucleotide sequence: TGTGCCAGCAGGTCTGGACAGGGTCAAACCGGGGAGCTGTTTTTT. This sequence encodes CASRSGQGQTGELFF.

This clone showed up just once. This rearrangement joins TRBV19 to TRBJ2-1; 7 positions match TRBD2. Germline CDR1 and CDR2: LNHDA and SQIVND (reference sequence). The trim removed 7 bases at V and 4 bases at J, leaving 16 bases unmatched. This CDR3 comprises 17 residues. The CDR3, as DNA: TGTGCCAGTATCCCCGGTGGGAGGGCCGGGGTTTACAATGAGCAGTTCTTC. Its protein product is CASIPGGRAGVYNEQFF.

V and J are TRBV5-1 and TRBJ1-2, with D maybe TRBD1 (5 bases). The CDR3 sequence is 18 residues long. Per germline, CDR1 SGHRS and CDR2 YFSETQ. V was trimmed by 4 bases and J by 1 base, leaving 23 bases between them. DNA of the CDR3: TGCGCCAGCAGCCCGTCGCGTGCGGCGGGTGGGGGTAACTATGGCTACACCTTC. It codes for CASSPSRAAGGGNYGYTF.

A few counts support this clone. This chain joins TRBV10-1 and TRBJ1-1; D is perhaps TRBD1 (6 bases). The V and J ends lost 4 bases and 5 bases respectively, with 20 bases between them. This CDR3 region has 16 residues. Germline CDR1 reads WNHNN; CDR2 reads SYGVQD (reference sequence). The CDR3: CASSGIASGARTEAFF. The DNA for the CDR3 is TGCGCCAGCAGTGGCATCGCCTCAGGGGCGCGGACTGAAGCTTTCTTT.

This clone was detected once. V is TRBV9 and J is TRBJ2-3; 11 bases map to TRBD2. This CDR3 is built from 18 residues. Germline V gene lookup returns CDR1 SGDLS and CDR2 YYNGEE. V was clipped by 4 bases and J by 2 bases; unmatched bases: 12. CDR3 sequence: CASSPRRSGGANTDTQYF. CDR3 sequence (DNA): TGTGCCAGCAGCCCCCGGCGTAGCGGGGGGGCCAACACAGATACGCAGTATTTT.